This T cell receptor (beta chain) came from a study of blood T cell repertoires in COVID-19. Study context: Sites in the United States, Italy and Spain provided acute and convalescent COVID-19 samples. PBMCs, B-cell-depleted T cells, or T cells provided the cDNA or gDNA that made up the material.

Authors' methods: Amplified reference gene primers provided the basis for estimating nucleated cell counts. The protocol was immunoSEQ multiplex PCR, while the TCRdb copy is restricted to in-frame clones and leaves out a portion. The DNA was the basis for D and trimming; V, J and clone size are from that table. The sample yields about 220,000 clones, roughly 84% seen once. The V gene lost 3 bases and the J gene lost 8 bases, with 11 bases spanning the gap. The CDR3 runs 13 residues. This sequence joins TRBV12-3 or TRBV12-4 and TRBJ2-1; no clear D gene. The TCR comes from a woman of 80 years or more with acute or convalescent COVID-19. Sample: peripheral blood. CDR3 protein: CASSFPRAYEQFF. DNA for the CDR3: TGTGCCAGCAGTTTCCCCCGAGCATATGAGCAGTTCTTC.